Listed below are T cell receptor beta chains from one sample, sequenced in a study of T cell changes during pregnancy in multiple sclerosis. The repertoire was sequenced with immunoSEQ multiplex PCR; TCRdb's copy has only in-frame clones and lacks some. This repertoire shows tens of thousands of clones, 85% to 95% found once; its top ten account for about 0.75%. The specimen comprised CD4+ T cells from peripheral blood mononuclear cells, sampled in the third trimester of pregnancy. Source of these receptors: a female donor with multiple sclerosis, enrolled in a pregnancy study. CDR3s include the opening cysteine and the closing phenylalanine or tryptophan. Fields, in order: J gene, V gene, D gene, CDR3 DNA, CDR3 protein. The D gene is left open where the match is weak.

TRBJ2-5,TRBV4-2,TRBD2,TGTGCCAGCAGCCAAGAAGGGACTAGCGGGGGGGAAGAGACCCAGTACTTC,CASSQEGTSGGEETQYF
TRBJ1-2,TRBV7-8,-,TGTGCCAGCAGCTTAATGCGTGAGACACCTTATGGCTACACCTTC,CASSLMRETPYGYTF
TRBJ1-1,TRBV2,-,TGTGCCAGCACCCAGGGGCAAGGTCACACTGAAGCTTTCTTT,CASTQGQGHTEAFF
TRBJ2-7,TRBV5-6,-,TGTGCCAGCAGTTCATCAGGCTTCAGGCGGGCCGAGCAGTACTTC,CASSSSGFRRAEQYF
TRBJ1-2,TRBV27,-,TGTGCCAGCAGTTTAAAAGTGGGCGGGTATGGCTACACCTTC,CASSLKVGGYGYTF
TRBJ2-5,TRBV5-1,TRBD1,TGCGCCAGCAGAGATCGGGACAGGCAACAAGAGACCCAGTACTTC,CASRDRDRQQETQYF
TRBJ2-2,TRBV9,-,TGTGCCAGCAGCCCGATTGAGGGAAGGAGGAGCACCGGGGAGCTGTTTTTT,CASSPIEGRRSTGELFF
TRBJ2-3,TRBV7-6,TRBD2,TGTGCCAGCAGCGAAACTAGCGGGGGGGATACGCAGTATTTT,CASSETSGGDTQYF
TRBJ1-6,TRBV2,-,TGTGCCAGCAGTTCAGGGGTGGAGGCTTCACCCCTCCACTTT,CASSSGVEASPLHF
TRBJ2-5,TRBV7-2,-,TGTGCCAGCAGCTCCCCGGTGACCCAGTACTTC,CASSSPVTQYF
TRBJ2-5,TRBV6-1,-,TGTGCCGGCAGCCGCGGGGGCCCGGAAGAGACCCAGTACTTC,CAGSRGGPEETQYF
TRBJ2-1,TRBV15,TRBD1,TGTGCCACCAGCAGCCCAGGGGGCTGGGGTGAGCAGTTCTTC,CATSSPGGWGEQFF
TRBJ2-1,TRBV27,TRBD1,TGTGCCAGCAGGTGGACAGGATTCAATGAGCAGTTCTTC,CASRWTGFNEQFF
TRBJ1-1,TRBV7-2,TRBD1,TGTGCCAGCAGCCTCGACGGACAGGGTAATGCTTTCTTT,CASSLDGQGNAFF
TRBJ1-3,TRBV30,TRBD1,TGTGCCTGGAGTCGGGACAGAGGAAACACCATATATTTT,CAWSRDRGNTIYF
TRBJ1-4,TRBV7-3,-,TGTGCCAGCAGCTTAACCGGGGTAGCTAATGAAAAACTGTTTTTT,CASSLTGVANEKLFF
TRBJ2-5,TRBV6-5,TRBD2,TGTGCCAGCAGTTACCAACTAGCGGAAGAGACCCAGTACTTC,CASSYQLAEETQYF
TRBJ1-3,TRBV29-1,-,TGCAGCGTCCTCCCCGGGACACCCGGAAACACCATATATTTT,CSVLPGTPGNTIYF
TRBJ1-1,TRBV6-1,TRBD1,TGTGCCAGCAGTCCGACAGGGGCCTGGACTGAAGCTTTCTTT,CASSPTGAWTEAFF
TRBJ2-3,TRBV6-4,-,TGTGCCAGCAGCACAAATGCCGATACCACAGATACGCAGTATTTT,CASSTNADTTDTQYF
TRBJ1-2,TRBV7-2,-,TGTGCCAGCAGCTTACAGGGTGCTAACTATGGCTACACCTTC,CASSLQGANYGYTF
TRBJ2-1,TRBV19,-,TGTGCCAGTAGTATAGGCGGGGCCCGGGCAGGGAACAATGAGCAGTTCTTC,CASSIGGARAGNNEQFF
TRBJ2-3,TRBV11-3,-,TGTGCCAGCAGCTTAGGACAGGATACGCAGTATTTT,CASSLGQDTQYF
TRBJ2-4,TRBV7-3,-,TGTGCCAGCAGCTTAACGTCAAGCGGCCCGTCGGCCAAAAACATTCAGTACTTC,CASSLTSSGPSAKNIQYF
TRBJ1-5,TRBV2,TRBD1,TGTGCCAGCAGTGGGGGACAGGGTATTCAGCCCCAGCATTTT,CASSGGQGIQPQHF
TRBJ2-1,TRBV23-1,-,TGCGCCAGCAGTCAATCGGGGGCCCCGGCGTTCTTC,CASSQSGAPAFF
TRBJ2-7,TRBV5-1,TRBD2,TGCGCCAGCAGCTTGGTTTGGACTAGCGGTCAGAGCTCCTACGAGCAGTACTTC,CASSLVWTSGQSSYEQYF